This T cell receptor beta chain was obtained from a study of identical twins. Regarding the study as a whole: Analyses of zero insertions could be partly confounded by invariant MAIT and iNKT cells.

CDR1 is DFQATT, CDR2 SNEGSKA, per germline (reference sequence). The CDR3 consists of 14 residues. V was trimmed by 1 base and J by 5 bases, leaving 11 bases between them. As for this clonotype: What it binds is not known.

Template switching added a universal primer site; cDNA carried unique molecular identifiers. MiXCR, run by TCRdb on the 5' RACE reads, gives a single entry per CDR3 protein. This sample has hundreds of thousands of distinct CDR3 sequences, with 15% to 20% found just once. The same data also went into a second study, on T cells expressing NK-cell markers. That source notes: Dominant NKG2C+ clonotypes accounted for roughly 1.0-8% of CD8+ T cells in several donors.

This chain links TRBV20-1 with TRBJ1-4; D is perhaps TRBD1 (6 bases). The sample comprised PBMCs. This receptor was taken from a woman between 18 and 29 years old in good health. The chain's CDR3 is CSARVGTSNEKLFF. CDR3 sequence (DNA): TGCAGTGCTAGAGTGGGGACAAGCAATGAAAAACTGTTTTTT.